One sample yielded the 27 T cell receptor beta chains listed below, sequenced in a study of CD8 T cells in Susac syndrome. Random-hexamer reverse transcription was applied to about 0.5 to 1 ug RNA. TCRdb fed the immunoSEQ multiplex PCR reads into MiXCR, producing one record per CDR3 protein. The sample yields more than 100,000 distinct CDR3 sequences, more than 90% seen once. Sequencing used CD4+ T cells from PBMCs. The receptors derive from a human donor in good health.

This chain connects TRBV3-1 to TRBJ2-1; D unclear. This CDR3 has 14 residues. Trimming stripped 1 base from V and 10 bases from J, with 14 bases between. Germline V lookup: CDR1 LGHDT, CDR2 YNNKEL (reference sequence). The CDR3 is CASSQVGRSYEQFF. For the CDR3, the DNA is TGTGCCAGCAGCCAAGTAGGTAGGAGTTACGAGCAGTTCTTC.

The chain uses TRBV5-1 and TRBJ2-7; 11 bases are a match to TRBD2. V was clipped by 3 bases and J by 2 bases; unmatched bases: 7. Germline CDR1 is SGHRS and CDR2 is YFSETQ. The CDR3 totals 16 residues. CDR3 protein: CASSSGLAEPAYEQYF. CDR3 coding DNA: TGCGCCAGCAGCTCGGGACTAGCGGAGCCAGCCTACGAGCAGTACTTC. The complete variable domain, with remaining parts taken from reference TRBV5-1 and TRBJ2-7, reads KAGVTQTPRYLIKTRGQQVTLSCSPISGHRSVSWYQQTPGQGLQFLFEYFSETQRNKGNFPGRFSGRQFSNSRSEMNVSTLELGDSALYLCASSSGLAEPAYEQYFGPGTRLTVT.

The chain has TRBV4-2 and TRBJ2-7, with 11 bases fitting TRBD1. The CDR3 is 16 amino acids. J gave up 5 bases and V 4 bases, and 10 bases lay outside the gene matches. Germline values: CDR1 LGHNA, CDR2 YNFKEQ. CDR3 sequence: CASSPSFWTGGHEQYF. CDR3 DNA sequence: TGTGCCAGCAGCCCCTCGTTCTGGACAGGGGGCCACGAGCAGTACTTC.

V and J are TRBV7-2 and TRBJ2-2; 11 bases line up with TRBD2. Unmatched junction bases numbered 12, after V lost 5 bases and J lost 7 bases. This CDR3 spans 17 amino acids. Germline loops: CDR1 SGHTA, CDR2 FQGNSA. The DNA for the CDR3 is TGTGCCAGCAGCCCCTCCGTGGTAGCGGGAGGGGGCGGGGAGCTGTTTTTT. This gives the protein CASSPSVVAGGGGELFF.

This rearrangement joins TRBV12-3 or TRBV12-4 to TRBJ2-7, with TRBD1 matching 12 bases. The CDR3 is made up of 15 amino acids. V was clipped by 2 bases and J by 7 bases; unmatched bases: 6. CDR3 in amino acids: CASSLFGTGGEEQYF. CDR3 nucleotides: TGTGCCAGCAGTTTATTTGGGACAGGGGGCGAGGAGCAGTACTTC.

The chain employs TRBV7-2 and TRBJ2-7, with TRBD1 matching 9 bases. The germline V gene has CDR1 SGHTA and CDR2 FQGNSA. The V segment lost 4 bases and the J segment 1 base; nucleotides outside the gene matches: 5. This CDR3 comprises 15 residues. The CDR3 nucleotides are TGTGCCAGCAGCTCGGGACAGGGTCGGTCCTACGAGCAGTACTTC. The encoded protein is CASSSGQGRSYEQYF. Looking up the rest from reference TRBV7-2 and TRBJ2-7 gives the full variable domain: GAGVSQSPSNKVTEKGKDVELRCDPISGHTALYWYRQSLGQGLEFLIYFQGNSAPDKSGLPSDRFSAERTGGSVSTLTIQRTQQEDSAVYLCASSSGQGRSYEQYFGPGTRLTVT.

The chain uses TRBV7-8 and TRBJ2-5, with unresolved D. V gave up 7 bases and J gave up 3 bases, with 12 bases separating them. This CDR3 comprises 13 residues. CDR1 is SGHVS and CDR2 is FQNEAQ in the germline V gene. CDR3 sequence: CASTRGPEETQYF. DNA for the CDR3: TGTGCCAGCACTCGAGGTCCAGAAGAGACCCAGTACTTC.

The chain combines TRBV12-3 or TRBV12-4 with TRBJ2-5, with TRBD2 matching over 10 bases. The junction had 1 base not matched to a gene; V was cut back by 1 base and J by 2 bases. The CDR3 is 15 amino acids. Here the CDR3 DNA reads TGTGCCAGCAGTTTAGGGACTAGCGGACAAGAGACCCAGTACTTC. The encoded protein is CASSLGTSGQETQYF.

The gene calls are TRBV12-3 or TRBV12-4 and TRBJ2-4, with D perhaps being TRBD1 or TRBD2 (6 bases each). The V and J ends lost 5 bases and 0 bases respectively, with 11 bases between them. The CDR3 contains 15 residues. CDR3 DNA sequence: TGTGCCAGCAGTCGCGGAGGGGGAGCCAAAAACATTCAGTACTTC. This codes for CASSRGGGAKNIQYF.

The gene calls are TRBV7-8 and TRBJ1-4; TRBD1 aligns across 10 bases. Germline CDR1 SGHVS, CDR2 FQNEAQ. Trimming cost V 3 bases and J 7 bases; bases outside gene matches: 2. CDR3 length equals 14 residues. CDR3 residues: CASSLGDRGEKLFF. CDR3 sequence (DNA): TGTGCCAGCAGCTTGGGGGACAGGGGTGAAAAACTGTTTTTT.

The chain joins TRBV10-1 to TRBJ2-5; D not resolved. The germline V and J ends were trimmed by 4 bases and 2 bases, with 14 bases remaining between them. Germline V gene sequence: CDR1 WNHNN, CDR2 SYGVQD (reference sequence). The CDR3 contains 15 residues. CDR3: CASSGSGNTQETQYF. The CDR3 region has the DNA TGCGCCAGCAGTGGGTCAGGAAACACTCAAGAGACCCAGTACTTC.

The chain combines TRBV10-2 with TRBJ2-6; D perhaps matches TRBD1 (5 bases). The V gene's germline CDR1 is WSHSY and CDR2 SAAADI. The CDR3 has 14 amino acids. V lost 7 bases and J 0 bases, leaving 7 bases between the germline ends. DNA for the CDR3: TGCGCCAGCACGACAGTCTCTGGGGCCAACGTCCTGACTTTC. Protein: CASTTVSGANVLTF.

The chain uses TRBV28 and TRBJ2-4, with D maybe TRBD1 (6 bases). The CDR3 sequence is 17 residues long. Germline V gene data show CDR1 as MDHEN and CDR2 as SYDVKM. V lost 6 bases and J 0 bases, leaving 18 bases between the germline ends. The chain's CDR3 is CASRTLQGNVAKNIQYF. CDR3 bases: TGTGCCAGCAGAACCCTTCAGGGGAACGTAGCCAAAAACATTCAGTACTTC.

This clonotype was counted once. The V gene is TRBV21-1, the J gene TRBJ2-5; the D segment call TRBD2 is taken from the table without a DNA check. TRBV21-1 is assigned pseudogene status. CDR3 size: 16 residues. Written as DNA, the CDR3 is TGTGCCAGCAGCAAAGGAGCTAGCGGGAGTTCAGAGACCCAGTACTTC. Translated, it gives CASSKGASGSSETQYF.

This chain connects TRBV5-1 to TRBJ1-3; the D is unclear. CDR1 is SGHRS, CDR2 YFSETQ, per germline. Trimming left V 0 bases short and J 4 bases short, with 14 bases between. The length of the CDR3 is 16 residues. CDR3 DNA sequence: TGCGCCAGCAGCTTGGCCAGGCCTCGGGCAGGAAACACCATATATTTT. As protein: CASSLARPRAGNTIYF. Full variable domain (remainder filled in from reference TRBV5-1 and TRBJ1-3): KAGVTQTPRYLIKTRGQQVTLSCSPISGHRSVSWYQQTPGQGLQFLFEYFSETQRNKGNFPGRFSGRQFSNSRSEMNVSTLELGDSALYLCASSLARPRAGNTIYFGEGSWLTVV.

The V gene is TRBV9, the J gene TRBJ2-3, with TRBD1 as a possible D gene (6 bases). The CDR3 length is 14 residues. The V gene's germline CDR1 is SGDLS and CDR2 YYNGEE. The ends were cut back, 5 bases at V and 2 bases at J, with 12 bases in the middle. CDR3 DNA: TGTGCCAGCAGAGGAGGACAGTACACAGATACGCAGTATTTT. It is translated as CASRGGQYTDTQYF. Filled out from reference TRBV9 and TRBJ2-3, the complete variable domain reads DSGVTQTPKHLITATGQRVTLRCSPRSGDLSVYWYQQSLDQGLQFLIQYYNGEERAKGNILERFSAQQFPDLHSELNLSSLELGDSALYFCASRGGQYTDTQYFGPGTRLTVL.

This clonotype was seen more than once but under ten times. This rearrangement joins TRBV30 to TRBJ2-7; D may match TRBD1 or TRBD2 (6 bases each). CDR3 length: 12 residues. Germline values: CDR1 GTSNPN, CDR2 SVGIG (reference sequence). The V and J ends lost 1 base and 4 bases respectively, with 8 bases between them. This CDR3 reads CAWSEGGYEQYF. CDR3 coding DNA: TGTGCCTGGAGTGAAGGGGGGTACGAGCAGTACTTC.

The J gene is TRBJ2-7, the V gene TRBV28, with no clear D. Germline loops: CDR1 MDHEN, CDR2 SYDVKM. V lost 3 bases and J lost 7, with 13 bases in between. This CDR3 is built from 13 residues. The chain's CDR3 is CASSFGTATEQYF. The CDR3 DNA reads TGTGCCAGCAGTTTCGGAACGGCTACGGAGCAGTACTTC.

J is TRBJ2-2 and V is TRBV6-1; TRBD2 agrees at 12 bases. V lost 6 bases, J lost 6 bases, and 11 bases stayed unmatched. Per germline, CDR1 MNHNS and CDR2 SASEGT. This CDR3 contains 17 residues. The CDR3 nucleotides read TGTGCCAGCAGGGACCGACTAGCGGGAGTCAGTCCCGGGGAGCTGTTTTTT. It translates to CASRDRLAGVSPGELFF.

The chain combines TRBV9 with TRBJ2-3; no clear D. Trimming took off 4 bases at V and 0 bases at J, with 9 bases between the two ends. Germline lookup yields CDR1 SGDLS and CDR2 YYNGEE. This CDR3 is 14 amino acids long. The CDR3 DNA sequence: TGTGCCAGCAGCTTAGCCGACAGCACAGATACGCAGTATTTT. It yields the protein CASSLADSTDTQYF.

The gene calls are TRBV7-9 and TRBJ2-3, with TRBD2 identical over 11 bases. The V and J ends lost 5 bases and 3 bases, in that order; junction bases with no gene match: 10. CDR3 length: 17 residues. Germline V gene data show CDR1 as SEHNR and CDR2 as FQNEAQ (reference sequence). In nucleotides, the CDR3 is TGTGCCAGCAGCGGCCCCGCTAGCGGGAGGTTTACAGATACGCAGTATTTT. This encodes CASSGPASGRFTDTQYF.

The V and J genes are TRBV7-2 and TRBJ2-1; D is possibly TRBD2 (5 bases). CDR3 length: 14 residues. CDR1 is SGHTA, CDR2 FQGNSA, per germline. V lost 2 bases to trimming and J lost 5 bases, with 10 bases between them. In nucleotides, the CDR3 is TGTGCCAGCAGCTTACGGGGTTGGAACAATGAGCAGTTCTTC. This gives the protein CASSLRGWNNEQFF.

This chain joins TRBV18 and TRBJ2-3; the D gene could be TRBD1 or TRBD2 (5 bases each). Trimming stripped 3 bases from V and 5 bases from J, with 15 bases between. This CDR3 has 15 amino acids. The germline CDR1 and CDR2 sequences are KGHSH and LQKENI. CDR3 sequence (DNA): TGTGCCAGCTCACCCTCCCAGGGAGTAGGAGATACGCAGTATTTT. This gives the protein CASSPSQGVGDTQYF.

The genes are TRBV3-1 and TRBJ2-7, with D perhaps matching TRBD2 (5 bases). The germline gives CDR1 LGHDT, CDR2 YNNKEL (reference sequence). CDR3 length: 11 residues. V lost 6 bases to trimming and J lost 5 bases, with 8 bases between them. DNA for the CDR3: TGTGCCAGCAGTCTCGGGGACGAGCAGTACTTC. As protein: CASSLGDEQYF.

A single count supports this clonotype. The chain carries TRBV5-8 and TRBJ2-1; TRBD2 matches 8 bases. Germline V gene sequence: CDR1 SGHTS, CDR2 YDEGEE. The length of the CDR3 is 15 residues. The V gene end was trimmed by 0 bases and the J gene end by 8 bases; junction bases not matched to a gene: 7. The CDR3 loop reads CASSLAGRGVDEQFF. The CDR3 bases are TGTGCCAGCAGCTTGGCCGGGAGGGGAGTGGATGAGCAGTTCTTC.

The genes are TRBV7-2 and TRBJ2-5; TRBD2 aligns across 7 bases. V shed 8 bases and J 4 bases; nucleotides not matched to a gene: 4. Germline CDR1 reads SGHTA; CDR2 reads FQGNSA. CDR3 length: 12 residues. CDR3 DNA sequence: TGTGCCAGCGCACCGGGGGGAGAGACCCAGTACTTC. Translation gives CASAPGGETQYF.

J is TRBJ1-2 and V is TRBV6-4; 7 bases agree with TRBD1. V lost 6 bases, J lost 6 bases, and 7 bases stayed unmatched. The CDR3 is 13 amino acids. Germline assignment: CDR1 MRHNA and CDR2 SNTAGT. In DNA form, the CDR3 reads TGTGCCAGCAGGGGACACAGGGGCGATGGCTACACCTTC. As protein: CASRGHRGDGYTF.